One and the same sample provided the 15 T cell receptor beta chains below, sequenced in a study of blood T cell repertoires in COVID-19. Profiling relied on immunoSEQ multiplex PCR, and the TCRdb table lists in-frame clones only, not all of them. The sample contains approximately 150,000 clones, over 75% of which appear only once. Material: PBMCs or T cells enriched from blood (not recorded which). The source of these receptors is a woman aged 35 to 49 with acute COVID-19.

The chain is built from TRBV11-2 and TRBJ1-1; a weak D match, TRBD1 (5 bases). Germline assignment: CDR1 SGHAT and CDR2 FQNNGV. V gave up 3 bases and J gave up 0 bases, with 8 bases separating them. The CDR3 length is 14 residues. In DNA form, the CDR3 reads TGTGCCAGCAGCTTGTCCAGGGTGAACACTGAAGCTTTCTTT. Translated, it gives CASSLSRVNTEAFF.

The chain employs TRBV11-2 and TRBJ1-1; 7 bases map to TRBD1. V lost 5 bases, J lost 1 base, and 7 bases stayed unmatched. The CDR3 loop spans 15 amino acids. Germline loops: CDR1 SGHAT, CDR2 FQNNGV. The CDR3 here is CASSGATGKNTEAFF. The CDR3 coding sequence is TGTGCCAGCAGCGGGGCGACAGGGAAGAACACTGAAGCTTTCTTT.

This clone showed up just once. V gene TRBV5-1 combines with J gene TRBJ2-2; weak D call: TRBD1 (5 bases). The germline CDR1 and CDR2 sequences are SGHRS and YFSETQ. The germline V and J ends were trimmed by 6 bases and 1 base, with 10 bases remaining between them. The CDR3 extends over 14 amino acids. In DNA form, the CDR3 reads TGCGCCAGCAAGGACACAGAGAACACCGGGGAGCTGTTTTTT. It codes for CASKDTENTGELFF.

This clone is labeled as medium-sized (0.01 to 0.1%). The chain carries TRBV27 and TRBJ2-3; 13 positions match TRBD2. CDR1 MNHEY and CDR2 SMNVEV come from the germline V gene (reference sequence). The CDR3 loop spans 15 amino acids. Trimming cost V 8 bases and J 6 bases; bases outside gene matches: 8. As DNA, the CDR3 is TGTGCCAGCGCCCATCGGACTAGCGGGAGCGATACGCAGTATTTT. It codes for CASAHRTSGSDTQYF.

The chain is built from TRBV30 and TRBJ1-2, with 8 bases aligning to TRBD1. The germline gives CDR1 GTSNPN, CDR2 SVGIG (reference sequence). The CDR3 totals 14 residues. The trim removed 1 base at V and 4 bases at J, leaving 5 bases unmatched. The CDR3 DNA reads TGTGCCTGGAGTGACGGGACAGGACTCTATGGCTACACCTTC. Amino acid sequence: CAWSDGTGLYGYTF.

The V and J genes are TRBV3-1 (or the pseudogene TRBV3-2) and TRBJ2-2; 7 bases match TRBD2. Trimming took 3 bases from V and 2 from J; bases not matched to a gene: 9. From germline, CDR1 is LGHDT and CDR2 YNNKEL (reference sequence). The CDR3 runs to 17 residues. For the CDR3, the DNA is TGTGCCAGCAGCCAGGTGATAGCGGGTGTAAACACCGGGGAGCTGTTTTTT. Its protein product is CASSQVIAGVNTGELFF.

The chain combines TRBV5-1 with TRBJ1-2; D uncertain. V was shortened by 0 bases and J by 2 bases, with 5 bases between the two germline ends. The CDR3 has 13 amino acids. CDR1 and CDR2 from the germline V gene are SGHRS and YFSETQ. CDR3 sequence (DNA): TGCGCCAGCAGCTTGGTCCAAAACTATGGCTACACCTTC. Amino acids: CASSLVQNYGYTF.

This chain uses TRBV7-2 with TRBJ2-7; 7 bases are a match to TRBD2. Trimming removed 2 bases from V and 2 bases from J; junction bases left unmatched: 12. CDR1 and CDR2 from the germline V gene are SGHTA and FQGNSA. The CDR3 consists of 17 residues. CDR3 nucleotides: TGTGCCAGCAGCTTAAGGGTGAGCGGGAAACCGCCCTACGAGCAGTACGTC. Translating it yields CASSLRVSGKPPYEQYV.

Ten or more counts support this clone. The chain uses TRBV6-5 and TRBJ1-1; D perhaps matches TRBD1 (6 bases). The CDR3 is 12 amino acids. Germline CDR1 is MNHEY and CDR2 is SVGAGI. Trimming removed 7 bases from V and 3 bases from J, with 9 bases in between. CDR3: CASTTGYTEAFF. The CDR3 DNA sequence: TGTGCCAGCACCACAGGGTACACTGAAGCTTTCTTT.

The CDR3 sequence is CASCLGGTDTQYF. Written as DNA, the CDR3 is TGTGCCAGCTGCCTGGGCGGCACAGATACGCAGTATTTT. The V gene is TRBV28, the J gene TRBJ2-3; the D is unclear. The CDR3 has 13 amino acids. The germline V gene has CDR1 MDHEN and CDR2 SYDVKM. With 8 bases removed from V and 1 base from J, the gap between germline ends came to 10 bases.

The gene calls are TRBV4-1 and TRBJ2-3; TRBD2 matches 8 bases. Germline CDR1 reads MGHRA; CDR2 reads YSYEKL. V dropped 4 bases and J dropped 2; count of bases not matched to a gene: 5. The CDR3 spans 15 residues. The CDR3, as DNA: TGCGCCAGCAGCCTCGGACTAGCTAACACAGATACGCAGTATTTT. Its translation: CASSLGLANTDTQYF.

V is TRBV9 and J is TRBJ2-7; D is perhaps TRBD1 (5 bases). This CDR3 comprises 14 residues. Trimming shortened V by 2 bases and J by 2 bases, and 11 bases separated the two germline ends. The germline CDR1 and CDR2 sequences are SGDLS and YYNGEE. The CDR3 sequence is CASSVDSTPYEQYF. CDR3 sequence (DNA): TGTGCCAGCAGCGTCGACAGTACACCCTACGAGCAGTACTTC.

The V call is TRBV28, the J call TRBJ1-4; D not certain. This CDR3 is built from 14 residues. The V and J ends lost 5 bases and 11 bases respectively, with 18 bases between them. Germline CDR1 MDHEN, CDR2 SYDVKM. CDR3 nucleotides: TGTGCCAGCAGTCTGCGTGGGAGTTATGGGAAACTGTTTTTT. This sequence encodes CASSLRGSYGKLFF.

V usage is TRBV3-1 (or the pseudogene TRBV3-2) and J usage is TRBJ1-1; the D gene is possibly TRBD1 (5 bases). The CDR3 runs 13 residues. V lost 4 bases to trimming and J lost 5 bases, with 11 bases between them. CDR1 LGHDT and CDR2 YNNKEL come from the germline V gene (reference sequence). The CDR3, as DNA: TGTGCCAGCAGCCCGTCGGGGGGAACTGAAGCTTTCTTT. Amino acids: CASSPSGGTEAFF.

This chain links TRBV12-3 or TRBV12-4 with TRBJ2-5; 9 positions match TRBD2. The V gene end was trimmed by 5 bases and the J gene end by 8 bases; junction bases not matched to a gene: 6. The CDR3 contains 13 residues. DNA for the CDR3: TGTGCCAGCAGTCCCGGGACTAGCAGCACCCAGTACTTC. Amino acids: CASSPGTSSTQYF.